These 2 T cell receptor beta chains originate from one sample sequenced in a study of post-analysis software for immune sequencing data. Study-wide points: The study found TRBV5-6, TRBV5-1 and TRBV20-1 among 5 or 6 TRBV segments more frequent in patients than controls.

Each TCR beta cDNA library carried unique molecular identifiers. TCRdb recomputed calls from the PCR reads with MiXCR, one row per CDR3 protein. Altogether over 700,000 distinct CDR3 sequences are present, around 27% being singletons, with the ten largest covering 0.5% to 0.6%. These TCRs' antigens remain unknown. The sequencing input was blood. These receptors all stem from a girl aged 10 to 17 with multiple sclerosis.

The DNA of the CDR3 is TGTGCCAGCAGCTCGAGTGGCTCTAGCGGGACCTACGAGCAGTACTTC. It yields the protein CASSSSGSSGTYEQYF. The chain joins TRBV11-2 to TRBJ2-7; 9 bases are shared with TRBD2. J lost 2 bases, V lost 4 bases, and 9 bases had no gene match. The CDR3 is 16 amino acids. Germline CDR1 and CDR2: SGHAT and FQNNGV.

This clonotype was picked up a small number of times. The chain links TRBV28 to TRBJ1-5; 8 bases line up with TRBD1. Germline V gives CDR1 MDHEN, CDR2 SYDVKM. After removal of 2 bases from V and 4 bases from J, the junction contained 7 bases not matched to a gene. The CDR3 runs 16 residues. CDR3 sequence reads: CASSLLQGANNQPQHF. The CDR3 DNA follows: TGTGCCAGCAGTTTACTCCAGGGGGCGAATAATCAGCCCCAGCATTTT.